The 10 T cell receptor beta chains listed next were all sequenced from one sample in a study of post-analysis software for immune sequencing data. Whole-study results and caveats: Five or six TRBV segments were more frequent in patients than controls; TRBV5-6, TRBV5-1 and TRBV20-1 belonged to this group.

TCR beta cDNA libraries included unique molecular identifiers. TCRdb reprocessed the PCR reads via MiXCR and lists one record per CDR3 protein. The table includes about 380,000 distinct CDR3 sequences, 30% to 45% detected once. These receptors have no known antigen. Input material: blood. Receptor source: a girl aged 5-17 years with multiple sclerosis.

This sequence joins TRBV5-6 and TRBJ1-4, with TRBD1 matching over 9 bases. Germline trimming cut 3 bases from V and 3 bases from J; bases unmatched to any gene: 6. CDR1 is SGHDT and CDR2 is YYEEEE in the germline V gene. CDR3 length: 16 amino acids. CDR3 amino acids: CASSYRTGVANEKLFF. CDR3 in DNA: TGTGCCAGCAGCTACCGGACAGGGGTTGCTAATGAAAAACTGTTTTTT. The full variable domain, with the rest looked up from reference TRBV5-6 and TRBJ1-4, is DAGVTQSPTHLIKTRGQQVTLRCSPKSGHDTVSWYQQALGQGPQFIFQYYEEEERQRGNFPDRFSGHQFPNYSSELNVNALLLGDSALYLCASSYRTGVANEKLFFGSGTQLSVL.

This clonotype showed up just a few times. V gene TRBV7-9 combines with J gene TRBJ1-2; D unresolved. Germline V gene data show CDR1 as SEHNR and CDR2 as FQNEAQ (reference sequence). With 3 bases removed from V and 5 bases from J, the gap between germline ends came to 13 bases. The CDR3 has 14 residues. CDR3 amino acids: CASSFGDGRYGYTF. The CDR3 nucleotides are TGTGCCAGCAGCTTTGGTGACGGACGATATGGCTACACCTTC.

In its sample, this clonotype was seen a few times. V is TRBV20-1 and J is TRBJ2-5; possibly TRBD2 for D (6 bases). The CDR3 totals 14 residues. Trimming stripped 6 bases from V and 2 bases from J, with 16 bases between. Germline V gene sequence: CDR1 DFQATT, CDR2 SNEGSKA (reference sequence). CDR3 in DNA: TGCAGTGCGCAGCCGGGACTCCGACAAGAGACCCAGTACTTC. Amino acid sequence: CSAQPGLRQETQYF.

The chain is built from TRBV28 and TRBJ2-4; 7 bases are a match to TRBD2. Germline CDR1 reads MDHEN; CDR2 reads SYDVKM. Trimming cost V 4 bases and J 3 bases; bases outside gene matches: 6. The CDR3 covers 15 residues. The CDR3 nucleotides read TGTGCCAGCAGTTCTGGGGGGGGAGGCAAAAACATTCAGTACTTC. This sequence encodes CASSSGGGGKNIQYF. The whole variable domain, filled in from reference TRBV28 and TRBJ2-4, reads DVKVTQSSRYLVKRTGEKVFLECVQDMDHENMFWYRQDPGLGLRLIYFSYDVKMKEKGDIPEGYSVSREKKERFSLILESASTNQTSMYLCASSSGGGGKNIQYFGAGTRLSVL.

This rearrangement joins TRBV7-6 to TRBJ2-3, with D maybe TRBD1 (5 bases). Trimming took 1 base from V and 2 from J, leaving 16 bases between them. Germline V gene lookup returns CDR1 SGHVS and CDR2 FNYEAQ. CDR3 length: 17 amino acids. The CDR3 region is CASSLGLWGQNTDTQYF. CDR3 in DNA: TGTGCCAGCAGCTTAGGTTTGTGGGGCCAGAACACAGATACGCAGTATTTT.

This clonotype was found a few times. The chain employs TRBV3-1 and TRBJ2-1, with TRBD2 identical over 7 bases. The CDR3 consists of 12 residues. Germline CDR1 LGHDT, CDR2 YNNKEL (reference sequence). Losses at the gene ends were 4 bases for V and 10 bases for J; bases not matched to a gene: 4. CDR3 nucleotide sequence: TGTGCCAGCAGCCCGACGGGGGGAGAGCAGTTCTTC. Its translation is CASSPTGGEQFF.

A word on this clonotype: Germline is not matched at one junction end, which may reflect a read error. The chain carries TRBV7-3 and TRBJ2-1; D possibly matches TRBD1 or TRBD2 (5 bases each). Germline lookup yields CDR1 SGHTA and CDR2 FQGTGA. This CDR3 contains 15 residues. CDR3 coding DNA: TGTGCCAGCAACTTAGACCGGGACCCCTACAATGAGCAGTTCTTC. Its protein is CASNLDRDPYNEQFF.

The J gene is TRBJ2-6, the V gene TRBV15; D remains ambiguous. CDR3 length: 15 amino acids. Trimming stripped 3 bases from V and 0 bases from J, with 6 bases between. Germline V gives CDR1 LNHNV, CDR2 YYDKDF (reference sequence). CDR3 sequence: CATSSESSGANVLTF. The CDR3 nucleotides are TGTGCCACCAGCAGCGAGAGCTCTGGGGCCAACGTCCTGACTTTC.

This clonotype was detected only a few times. This chain links TRBV5-1 with TRBJ2-1, with D hard to call. V was clipped by 2 bases and J by 5 bases, with 8 bases between them. In germline, CDR1 is SGHRS, CDR2 YFSETQ. The CDR3 runs 13 residues. The CDR3 sequence: CASSLIGNNEQFF. The CDR3 region has the DNA TGCGCCAGCAGCTTAATAGGGAACAATGAGCAGTTCTTC.

The chain carries TRBV5-1 and TRBJ2-3, with 10 bases lining up with TRBD2. With 0 bases clipped from V and 3 bases from J, the junction kept 1 base outside the gene matches. The CDR3 consists of 15 residues. Germline V gene lookup returns CDR1 SGHRS and CDR2 YFSETQ. DNA for the CDR3: TGCGCCAGCAGCTTGGGGGGACTAGCGACAGATACGCAGTATTTT. The encoded protein is CASSLGGLATDTQYF.